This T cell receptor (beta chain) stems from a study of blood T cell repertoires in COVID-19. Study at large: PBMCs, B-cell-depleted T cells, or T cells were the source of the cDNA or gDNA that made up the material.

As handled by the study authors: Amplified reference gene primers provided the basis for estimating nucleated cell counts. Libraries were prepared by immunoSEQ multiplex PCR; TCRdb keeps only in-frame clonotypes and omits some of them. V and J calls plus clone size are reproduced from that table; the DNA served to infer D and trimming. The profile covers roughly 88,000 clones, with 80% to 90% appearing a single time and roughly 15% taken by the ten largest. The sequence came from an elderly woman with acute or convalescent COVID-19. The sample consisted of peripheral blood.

The CDR3 spells CASSFHTVGNTEAFF. CDR3 in DNA: TGTGCCAGCAGTTTCCATACCGTCGGGAACACTGAAGCTTTCTTT. This chain connects TRBV28 to TRBJ1-1; D call uncertain. The CDR3 loop spans 15 amino acids. V shed 3 bases and J shed 1 base, with 12 bases lying between them. The germline V gene has CDR1 MDHEN and CDR2 SYDVKM. Combining the CDR3 with reference TRBV28 and TRBJ1-1 gives the whole variable domain DVKVTQSSRYLVKRTGEKVFLECVQDMDHENMFWYRQDPGLGLRLIYFSYDVKMKEKGDIPEGYSVSREKKERFSLILESASTNQTSMYLCASSFHTVGNTEAFFGQGTRLTVV.